Detailed here is one TCR beta chain. No antigen is known for it. The CDR3 totals 14 residues. Germline V gives CDR1 SGHVS, CDR2 FNYEAQ. The V end was cut by 5 bases, the J end by 5 bases, with 16 bases between. The sample belongs to a study of shared clonotypes between healthy human individuals. Regarding the study as a whole: Tissue TCR repertoires likely differ from these blood-only repertoires.

CD8 cells regarded as naive lacked CD45RO, were positively chosen for CCR7, and omitted terminally differentiated effector memory CD45RA+ cells. TCRdb keeps only in-frame clones here, not all; method: immunoSEQ multiplex PCR. The sample yields roughly 850,000 clones, 90% to 97% seen once. This chain uses TRBV7-6 with TRBJ2-7; possibly TRBD2 for D (5 bases). The TCR comes from a man aged 25 to 40 in good health. The material sequenced was naive CD8+ T cells sorted from blood. This CDR3 reads CASSLFEGGDEQYF. The CDR3 DNA reads TGTGCCAGCAGCCTGTTTGAGGGTGGCGACGAGCAGTACTTC.